Listed below are T cell receptor beta chains from one sample, sequenced in a study of cytomegalovirus exposure and HLA in healthy donors. Profiling relied on immunoSEQ multiplex PCR, and the TCRdb table lists in-frame clones only, not all of them. This sample has approximately 200,000 clones; 90% to 95% occur once, and the top ten carry 1% to 1.2%. The material sequenced was PBMCs. The receptors here all came from a woman under 30 in good health and CMV-seronegative. Each CDR3 is given with its conserved first and last residue. A D gene is named only where the DNA matches it firmly. Where a row states a size, it is once, few, many or the class of an expanded clone; other rows omit it.

TRBV30,TRBJ2-2,-,TRBD2,CAGSRGGGPAGELFF,TGTGCCGGGTCCCGAGGCGGGGGGCCAGCCGGGGAGCTGTTTTTT
TRBV15,TRBJ1-2,-,TRBD1,CATSIRDRGHGYTF,TGTGCCACCAGCATCCGGGACAGGGGACACGGCTACACCTTC
TRBV19,TRBJ1-4,-,-,CASKGSRDTPEKLFF,TGTGCCAGTAAAGGAAGCCGGGACACCCCTGAAAAACTGTTTTTT
TRBV27,TRBJ1-2,-,TRBD1,CASSRTGGAGYGYTF,TGTGCCAGCAGCAGAACAGGGGGCGCAGGCTATGGCTACACCTTC
TRBV30,TRBJ1-2,-,TRBD1,CASKSQGDYGYTF,TGTGCCTCGAAGAGCCAGGGGGACTATGGCTACACCTTC
TRBV7-7,TRBJ2-7,-,-,CASSLGLSYEQYF,TGTGCCAGCAGCTTAGGACTCTCCTACGAGCAGTACTTC
TRBV4-1,TRBJ2-7,-,-,CASSYLRGAGYEQYF,TGCGCCAGCAGTTACCTCCGGGGGGCAGGCTACGAGCAGTACTTC
TRBV19,TRBJ2-1,few,TRBD1,CASSPGQISEQFF,TGTGCCAGTAGCCCGGGACAGATTAGTGAGCAGTTCTTC
TRBV6-5,TRBJ1-1,-,TRBD1,CASSYPGQYTEAFF,TGTGCCAGCAGTTACCCGGGACAGTACACTGAAGCTTTCTTT
TRBV28,TRBJ1-5,-,TRBD1,CASSTSDRGLNQPQHF,TGTGCCAGCAGCACCTCGGACAGGGGGCTTAATCAGCCCCAGCATTTT
TRBV19,TRBJ2-1,-,-,CASRELAVENEQFF,TGTGCCAGCCGGGAGTTAGCGGTTGAGAATGAGCAGTTCTTC
TRBV27,TRBJ2-7,-,TRBD2,CASSFSLGTRGEQYF,TGTGCCAGCAGTTTTTCACTCGGGACTAGGGGCGAGCAGTACTTC
TRBV30,TRBJ1-1,-,TRBD1,CAWNRGPNTEAFF,TGTGCCTGGAACAGGGGCCCGAACACTGAAGCTTTCTTT
TRBV6-1,TRBJ2-2,-,TRBD2,CASQSGGTGELFF,TGTGCCAGCCAAAGCGGGGGCACCGGGGAGCTGTTTTTT
TRBV28,TRBJ1-2,-,TRBD1,CASSGGFFGYTF,TGTGCCAGCTCAGGGGGCTTCTTTGGCTACACCTTC
TRBV15,TRBJ2-5,-,-,CATSIMAAQETQYF,TGTGCCACCAGCATCATGGCCGCACAAGAGACCCAGTACTTC
TRBV5-1,TRBJ2-5,-,-,CASSDTTGQETQYF,TGCGCCAGCAGCGACACGACAGGACAAGAGACCCAGTACTTC
TRBV7-3,TRBJ2-4,-,TRBD2,CASSQMGLSIQYF,TGTGCCAGCAGCCAGATGGGACTATCCATTCAGTACTTC
TRBV28,TRBJ2-7,-,-,CASSFPVTYEQYF,TGTGCCAGCAGTTTTCCGGTAACCTACGAGCAGTACTTC
TRBV27,TRBJ1-1,-,-,CASSLTGGRAFF,TGTGCCAGCAGTCTAACTGGCGGGAGAGCTTTCTTT
TRBV11-3,TRBJ2-1,-,TRBD2,CASSLTSGRANEQFF,TGTGCCAGCAGCCTGACTAGCGGGAGGGCCAATGAGCAGTTCTTC
TRBV2,TRBJ2-1,-,-,CASGEGVRHEQFF,TGTGCCAGCGGAGAGGGGGTGAGGCATGAGCAGTTCTTC
TRBV10-3,TRBJ2-5,few,-,CAISDPKGRETQYF,TGTGCCATCAGTGACCCCAAGGGGCGAGAGACCCAGTACTTC
TRBV27,TRBJ2-7,-,TRBD2,CASSLIFGGWPQYF,TGTGCCAGCAGTTTAATTTTCGGGGGGTGGCCGCAGTACTTC
TRBV2,TRBJ1-1,-,-,CASILTRGGSTEAFF,TGTGCCAGCATACTCACCCGGGGCGGGAGCACTGAAGCTTTCTTT
TRBV6-6,TRBJ1-2,-,TRBD1,CASSMWDRGGGYTF,TGTGCCAGCAGCATGTGGGACAGGGGTGGTGGCTACACCTTC
TRBV2,TRBJ2-2,-,-,CASSEKTALSGELFF,TGTGCCAGCAGTGAAAAGACAGCGCTGAGCGGGGAGCTGTTTTTT
TRBV6-1,TRBJ1-5,-,-,CASSARGGGRDQPQHF,TGTGCCAGCAGTGCGCGAGGAGGAGGGAGAGATCAGCCCCAGCATTTT
TRBV7-6,TRBJ1-1,-,-,CASSPRGGYVTEAFF,TGTGCCAGCAGCCCACGGGGGGGGTATGTCACTGAAGCTTTCTTT
TRBV10-3,TRBJ1-2,once,-,CAISERQRNYGYTF,TGTGCCATCAGCGAACGACAGCGAAACTATGGCTACACCTTC
TRBV2,TRBJ2-3,-,-,CAKADSAFTDTQYF,TGTGCCAAGGCTGACTCCGCCTTCACAGATACGCAGTATTTT
TRBV2,TRBJ2-7,few,TRBD1,CASRRTGPYEQYF,TGTGCCAGCAGGAGGACAGGGCCCTACGAGCAGTACTTC
TRBV28,TRBJ2-7,-,TRBD1,CASGLTGKAGEQYF,TGTGCCAGCGGATTGACAGGGAAAGCAGGCGAGCAGTACTTC
TRBV23-1,TRBJ1-1,-,-,CASSQEKGERYTEAFF,TGCGCCAGCAGTCAAGAGAAGGGGGAGAGGTACACTGAAGCTTTCTTT
TRBV15,TRBJ1-2,-,-,CATSRVGAGGYTF,TGTGCCACCAGCAGAGTTGGAGCGGGAGGCTACACCTTC
TRBV6-1,TRBJ1-3,few,TRBD1,CASIQGEYTIYF,TGTGCCAGCATCCAGGGGGAATACACCATATATTTT
TRBV5-4,TRBJ2-7,-,TRBD2,CASSLNPGTSGKEQYF,TGTGCCAGCAGCTTAAACCCCGGGACTAGCGGGAAAGAACAGTACTTC
TRBV5-4,TRBJ2-7,-,TRBD1,CASSQDRGRYEQYF,TGTGCCAGCAGCCAGGACAGGGGGCGATACGAGCAGTACTTC
TRBV6-1,TRBJ2-3,-,TRBD1,CAIQGANADTQYF,TGTGCCATACAGGGGGCGAACGCAGATACGCAGTATTTT
TRBV7-9,TRBJ2-1,-,-,CASSPELYNEQFF,TGTGCCAGCAGCCCCGAACTGTACAATGAGCAGTTCTTC
TRBV28,TRBJ1-2,few,-,CASSPPPGYTF,TGTGCCAGCAGCCCTCCCCCCGGCTACACCTTC
TRBV6-6,TRBJ1-6,-,-,CASSRRQENSPLHF,TGTGCCAGCAGTAGGCGACAGGAGAATTCACCCCTCCACTTT
TRBV2,TRBJ2-2,-,TRBD1,CASRDRDSTGELFF,TGTGCCAGCAGAGACAGGGATTCGACCGGGGAGCTGTTTTTT
TRBV5-1,TRBJ2-5,-,TRBD2,CASRRRTGTSGSGETQYF,TGCGCCAGCAGACGCAGAACCGGGACTAGCGGGAGCGGAGAGACCCAGTACTTC
TRBV5-4,TRBJ2-7,-,-,CASSPGESGAVSYEQYF,TGTGCCAGCAGCCCGGGGGAATCGGGAGCGGTCTCCTACGAGCAGTACTTC
TRBV4-1,TRBJ2-7,-,-,CASSQRAGGEQYF,TGCGCCAGCAGCCAACGTGCCGGAGGCGAGCAGTACTTC
TRBV2,TRBJ1-1,-,-,CASRAGATEAFF,TGTGCCAGCAGGGCAGGGGCCACTGAAGCTTTCTTT
TRBV27,TRBJ1-2,-,-,CASSFSQNYGYTF,TGTGCCAGCAGTTTCAGTCAGAACTATGGCTACACCTTC
TRBV7-9,TRBJ1-5,-,-,CASSSAGLEQPQHF,TGTGCCAGCAGCTCGGCAGGGTTGGAACAGCCCCAGCATTTT
TRBV7-9,TRBJ1-2,-,TRBD1,CASTQHRTGMKAYGYTF,TGTGCCAGCACCCAACACCGGACAGGGATGAAGGCCTATGGCTACACCTTC
TRBV2,TRBJ1-2,-,TRBD1,CASSEAGTGGLYGYTF,TGTGCCAGCAGTGAAGCGGGGACAGGGGGCCTCTATGGCTACACCTTC
TRBV5-5,TRBJ2-7,-,-,CASSLFRVLSYEQYF,TGTGCCAGCAGCTTGTTCAGGGTCCTCTCCTACGAGCAGTACTTC
TRBV30,TRBJ1-4,once,-,CAWSFHEFVRKLFF,TGTGCCTGGAGTTTCCACGAATTCGTGCGAAAACTGTTTTTT